The 17 T cell receptor beta chains below come from one sample, sequenced in a study of OX40 agonist ivuxolimab in advanced cancers. Here immunoSEQ multiplex PCR was the method, and the copy in TCRdb shows in-frame clones only, minus some. The repertoire holds under 80,000 clones, around 86% seen once, with about 8% in the top ten. This sample comprised CD4+ or CD8+ T cells sorted from blood, obtained in a trial of the OX40 agonist ivuxolimab. These receptors originate from an adult with an advanced solid tumor such as melanoma, head and neck, liver or kidney cancer.

The rearrangement uses TRBV28 and TRBJ2-2; D ambiguous. The CDR3 length is 12 residues. V was shortened by 7 bases and J by 7 bases, with 10 bases between the two germline ends. Germline CDR1 is MDHEN and CDR2 is SYDVKM. The CDR3 bases are TGTGCCAGCAACAAGGGAATCGGGGAGCTGTTTTTT. Residues: CASNKGIGELFF.

V is TRBV18 and J is TRBJ1-1; D may be TRBD1 (5 bases). Germline V gene lookup returns CDR1 KGHSH and CDR2 LQKENI. The CDR3 is 15 amino acids. V lost 2 bases, J lost 1 base, and 11 bases lay in between. The CDR3 here is CASSPSNGGNTEAFF. The CDR3, as DNA: TGTGCCAGCTCACCATCCAACGGGGGGAACACTGAAGCTTTCTTT.

The chain has TRBV7-2 and TRBJ1-5; D remains ambiguous. The V end lost 3 bases, the J end lost 5 bases, and 5 bases lay between the germline ends. There are 12 residues in the CDR3. Germline assignment: CDR1 SGHTA and CDR2 FQGNSA. CDR3 DNA: TGTGCCAGCAGCTTCGGGTATCAGCCCCAGCATTTT. It is translated as CASSFGYQPQHF.

V is TRBV5-6 and J is TRBJ2-2; D is undetermined. Germline V gene lookup returns CDR1 SGHDT and CDR2 YYEEEE. The length of the CDR3 is 15 residues. V lost 0 bases to trimming and J lost 4 bases, with 10 bases between them. Written as DNA, the CDR3 is TGTGCCAGCAGCTTGGTTCAGAGGAGCACCGGGGAGCTGTTTTTT. This sequence encodes CASSLVQRSTGELFF.

This clone occurred once. The chain uses TRBV2 and TRBJ1-1; D is unresolved. Germline V gene sequence: CDR1 SNHLY, CDR2 FYNNEI. The CDR3 covers 11 residues. The V and J ends lost 6 bases and 3 bases respectively, with 5 bases between them. In DNA, the CDR3 is TGTGCCAGCAGCGGGTACACTGAAGCTTTCTTT. As protein: CASSGYTEAFF.

V and J are TRBV6-5 and TRBJ2-5; a weak D match, TRBD2 (5 bases). CDR3 length: 12 residues. V gave up 5 bases and J gave up 5 bases, with 9 bases separating them. Germline CDR1 is MNHEY and CDR2 is SVGAGI. The CDR3 nucleotides read TGTGCCAGCAGTCGCCAGCGGGAGACCCAGTACTTC. It translates to CASSRQRETQYF.

This chain joins TRBV7-9 and TRBJ2-5; no clear D gene. V was shortened by 5 bases and J by 4 bases, with 14 bases between the two germline ends. Germline CDR1 and CDR2: SEHNR and FQNEAQ (reference sequence). This CDR3 has 14 residues. The CDR3 reads CASSAGRVGETQYF. The CDR3 coding sequence is TGTGCCAGCAGCGCCGGACGGGTGGGAGAGACCCAGTACTTC.

The rearrangement links TRBV6-4 to TRBJ2-5; possibly TRBD2 for D (6 bases). This CDR3 has 14 amino acids. CDR1 is MRHNA and CDR2 is SNTAGT in the germline V gene. V was pared by 4 bases and J by 2 bases, with 11 bases between. The CDR3 nucleotides are TGTGCCAGCAGTGGGGGGGTTAAACAAGAGACCCAGTACTTC. Amino acids: CASSGGVKQETQYF.

This clone was detected only a few times. The chain couples TRBV30 to TRBJ1-1; no clear D. CDR1 is GTSNPN, CDR2 SVGIG, per germline (reference sequence). CDR3 length equals 13 residues. V was trimmed by 4 bases and J by 1 base, leaving 10 bases between them. The CDR3 DNA sequence: TGTGCCTGGACAGTTCGCCCGAACACTGAAGCTTTCTTT. Protein: CAWTVRPNTEAFF.

The chain employs TRBV18 and TRBJ2-2, with D perhaps TRBD1 (5 bases). CDR3 size: 16 residues. Trimming left V 3 bases short and J 0 bases short, with 11 bases between. Germline CDR1 is KGHSH and CDR2 is LQKENI. The CDR3 DNA is TGTGCCAGCTCACCCCCAGGGTCCGCGAACACCGGGGAGCTGTTTTTT. Translating it yields CASSPPGSANTGELFF.

V is TRBV30 and J is TRBJ1-4; D remains unclear. This CDR3 has 10 residues. V lost 6 bases and J lost 8, with 7 bases in between. Germline lookup yields CDR1 GTSNPN and CDR2 SVGIG (reference sequence). CDR3 sequence (DNA): TGTGCCTGTGTAAGGGAAAAACTGTTTTTT. Amino acid sequence: CACVREKLFF.

The chain links TRBV6-6 to TRBJ2-7; TRBD1 matches at 8 bases. V shed 5 bases, J shed 2 bases, and the junction held 5 bases outside the gene matches. Per germline, CDR1 MNHNY and CDR2 SVGAGI (reference sequence). The CDR3 is 14 amino acids. CDR3: CASSTSGGPYEQYF. The CDR3 DNA follows: TGTGCCAGCAGTACATCAGGGGGCCCCTACGAGCAGTACTTC.

The rearrangement links TRBV6-1 to TRBJ2-5; TRBD1 matches 7 bases. Trimming removed 4 bases from V and 2 bases from J; junction bases left unmatched: 1. Germline CDR1 reads MNHNS; CDR2 reads SASEGT. The CDR3 totals 13 residues. CDR3 region: CASSGDSQETQYF. The CDR3 bases are TGTGCCAGCAGTGGGGACAGTCAAGAGACCCAGTACTTC.

The V and J genes are TRBV10-3 and TRBJ2-5; 7 nucleotides match TRBD1. Trimming removed 0 bases from V and 1 base from J; junction bases left unmatched: 2. The CDR3 consists of 15 residues. Germline loops: CDR1 ENHRY, CDR2 SYGVKD. The CDR3 DNA sequence: TGTGCCATCAGTGAGTCTAGGGACAGCCAAGAGACCCAGTACTTC. Its protein is CAISESRDSQETQYF.

A single count supports this clone. The chain has TRBV7-6 and TRBJ1-4; D unresolved. V was pared by 4 bases and J by 3 bases, with 12 bases between. The CDR3 sequence is 15 residues long. Germline V gives CDR1 SGHVS, CDR2 FNYEAQ. CDR3 amino acids: CASSSTGRANEKLFF. CDR3 nucleotide sequence: TGTGCCAGCAGCTCGACGGGTAGGGCTAATGAAAAACTGTTTTTT.

The rearrangement links TRBV11-2 to TRBJ2-2, with TRBD2 as a possible D gene (5 bases). V was shortened by 5 bases and J by 2 bases, with 18 bases between the two germline ends. Germline CDR1 is SGHAT and CDR2 is FQNNGV. This CDR3 contains 17 residues. CDR3 protein: CASSPRWLATNTGELFF. CDR3 sequence (DNA): TGTGCCAGCAGCCCACGGTGGTTAGCGACCAACACCGGGGAGCTGTTTTTT.

The chain carries TRBV19 and TRBJ1-1, with TRBD1 matching over 8 bases. The J segment lost 2 bases and the V segment lost 3 bases, leaving 2 bases of the junction unmatched. This CDR3 spans 14 amino acids. Germline V lookup: CDR1 LNHDA, CDR2 SQIVND (reference sequence). CDR3 sequence: CASSITGGNTEAFF. The CDR3 DNA reads as TGTGCCAGTAGTATCACAGGGGGTAACACTGAAGCTTTCTTT.